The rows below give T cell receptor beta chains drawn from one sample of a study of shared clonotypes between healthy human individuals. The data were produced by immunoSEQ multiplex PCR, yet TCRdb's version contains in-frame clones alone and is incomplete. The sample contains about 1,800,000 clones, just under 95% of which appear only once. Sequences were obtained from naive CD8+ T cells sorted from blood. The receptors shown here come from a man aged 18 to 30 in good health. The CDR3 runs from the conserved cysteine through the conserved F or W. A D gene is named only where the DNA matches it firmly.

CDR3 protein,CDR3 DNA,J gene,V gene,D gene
CASSYSGPEYEQYF,TGTGCCAGCAGTTACTCTGGGCCGGAATACGAGCAGTACTTC,TRBJ2-7,TRBV6-6,.
CASSLTGTGVYEQYF,TGTGCCAGCAGCTTAACCGGGACAGGGGTCTACGAGCAGTACTTC,TRBJ2-7,TRBV7-9,TRBD1
CASNWDSYNEQFF,TGTGCCAGCAACTGGGACAGCTACAATGAGCAGTTCTTC,TRBJ2-1,TRBV5-8,TRBD1
CASSFEGAGNTIYF,TGTGCCAGCAGCTTTGAAGGGGCAGGAAACACCATATATTTT,TRBJ1-3,TRBV13,.
CASSFNGVSNYGYTF,TGCGCCAGCAGTTTTAATGGGGTATCCAACTATGGCTACACCTTC,TRBJ1-2,TRBV4-1,.
CASSLGDLTYEQYF,TGTGCCAGCAGCTTGGGGGACCTAACCTACGAGCAGTACTTC,TRBJ2-7,TRBV5-6,.
CASSQILTHPPSYEQYF,TGCGCCAGCAGCCAAATATTAACCCATCCCCCCTCCTACGAGCAGTACTTC,TRBJ2-7,TRBV4-1,.
CASSPPASGSYEQYF,TGTGCCAGCAGCCCCCCGGCTAGCGGCTCCTACGAGCAGTACTTC,TRBJ2-7,TRBV7-9,TRBD2
CASSFGAGHYEQYF,TGTGCCAGCAGCTTTGGAGCGGGGCACTACGAGCAGTACTTC,TRBJ2-7,TRBV11-2,TRBD2
CASKSTRIAGVIEQFF,TGTGCCAGCAAGTCCACTCGGATAGCGGGAGTAATTGAGCAGTTCTTC,TRBJ2-1,TRBV7-9,TRBD2